A selection of T cell receptor beta chains follows, all from one sample in a study of control samples from healthy donors and cancer patients. Data came from immunoSEQ multiplex PCR; TCRdb stores just in-frame clones and leaves some out. Here the sample spans 120,000 or so clones, around 87% being singletons. Input material: blood. These TCRs come from a man in his sixties in good health. CDR3s include the opening cysteine and the closing phenylalanine or tryptophan. D genes are given only for firm matches. Clone size is given for some rows only: seen once, a few or many times, or a class if the clone is expanded.

CDR3 length	D gene	V gene	clone size	J gene	CDR3 DNA	CDR3 protein
19	NA	TRBV28	NA	TRBJ1-6	TGTGCCAGCAGTCCCACCCCGGACCCGCGGAGCTCCTATAATTCACCCCTCCACTTT	CASSPTPDPRSSYNSPLHF
15	TRBD1	TRBV5-1	NA	TRBJ1-1	TGCGCCAGCAGCATTACTCCCAGGGGGCAAACTGAAGCTTTCTTT	CASSITPRGQTEAFF
14	TRBD1	TRBV28	NA	TRBJ2-7	TGTGCCAGCCGTGTCGGGACAGTCTCCTACGAGCAGTACTTC	CASRVGTVSYEQYF
15	NA	TRBV4-2	NA	TRBJ2-1	TGTGCCAGCAGCCAAGAGGAGTCCGAGGGCAATGAGCAGTTCTTC	CASSQEESEGNEQFF
19	TRBD2	TRBV6-1	NA	TRBJ2-3	TGTGCCAGCAGTGAAACTGCGGGGGGAGCCGCGGGGAGCACAGATACGCAGTATTTT	CASSETAGGAAGSTDTQYF
17	NA	TRBV18	NA	TRBJ2-2	TGTGCCAGCTCACCACCGCTAAGGTCTCGTGGCACCGGGGAGCTGTTTTTT	CASSPPLRSRGTGELFF
17	NA	TRBV19	NA	TRBJ1-4	TGTGCCAGTAGTATAGATCTCCAGACAAGGGGCGGCGAAAAACTGTTTTTT	CASSIDLQTRGGEKLFF
15	NA	TRBV6-2/TRBV6-3	NA	TRBJ1-5	TGTGCCAGCAGCCCTGGGGGGCTTTCAAATCAGCCCCAGCATTTT	CASSPGGLSNQPQHF
14	NA	TRBV5-1	NA	TRBJ1-1	TGCGCCAGCAGCTCTGCCGGGGCCTACACTGAAGCTTTCTTT	CASSSAGAYTEAFF
15	NA	TRBV6-2/TRBV6-3	NA	TRBJ2-7	TGTGCCAGCAGCCCGCTTGGTGTTTCTGTCTACGAGCAGTACTTC	CASSPLGVSVYEQYF
14	NA	TRBV4-1	NA	TRBJ1-2	TGCGCCAGCAGCCAAGTATTGGGGACGTATGGCTACACCTTC	CASSQVLGTYGYTF
12	NA	TRBV19	NA	TRBJ1-2	TGTGCCAGTAGTTCGGGAGGCTATGGCTACACCTTC	CASSSGGYGYTF
12	TRBD1	TRBV7-9	NA	TRBJ2-7	TGTGCCAGCAGCACAGGGGACTACGAGCAGTACTTC	CASSTGDYEQYF
15	NA	TRBV28	once	TRBJ1-6	TGTGCCAGCAGTCCACCGGGTACCTTGGGGTCACCCCTCCACTTT	CASSPPGTLGSPLHF
17	NA	TRBV28	NA	TRBJ1-4	TGTGCCAGCAGTTTATCCCGCCGCCCAGGGTCGGCGGAAAAACTGTTTTTT	CASSLSRRPGSAEKLFF
10	NA	TRBV9	NA	TRBJ2-1	TGTGCCAGCAGCGTAGGTGAGCAGTTCTTC	CASSVGEQFF
15	NA	TRBV28	once	TRBJ1-1	TGTGCCAGCAGCCCTCCTACAGTGTCGAACACTGAAGCTTTCTTT	CASSPPTVSNTEAFF
14	NA	TRBV19	NA	TRBJ1-5	TGTGCCAGTAGTACCTACAACGGCAATCAGCCCCAGCATTTT	CASSTYNGNQPQHF
15	TRBD1	TRBV24-1	NA	TRBJ2-1	TGTGCCACCAGTGATGCCGGGACAGGGAGCAATGAGCAGTTCTTC	CATSDAGTGSNEQFF
19	TRBD1	TRBV28	NA	TRBJ1-4	TGTGCCAGCAGCCTACCCGGGACAGGGGGCGTCGTACGGAATGAAAAACTGTTTTTT	CASSLPGTGGVVRNEKLFF
14	TRBD1	TRBV23-1	NA	TRBJ2-7	TGCGCTCCCCCTTGGAGACAGGGTTCATACGAGCAGTACTTC	CAPPWRQGSYEQYF
15	TRBD2	TRBV10-2	once	TRBJ2-6	TGCGCCAGCGGGGGGGATACCTCTGGGGCCAACGTCCTGACTTTC	CASGGDTSGANVLTF
15	TRBD1	TRBV4-3	NA	TRBJ2-7	TGCGCCAGCAGCCAAGCGGGGACAGGTCCCTACGAGCAGTACTTC	CASSQAGTGPYEQYF
13	TRBD2	TRBV20-1	NA	TRBJ2-7	TGCAGTGCTAGTCCCGGGGGGAGCTACGAGCAGTACTTC	CSASPGGSYEQYF
14	NA	TRBV15	NA	TRBJ2-3	TGTGCCACCAGCAGAGTCCAGGGCACAGATACGCAGTATTTT	CATSRVQGTDTQYF
14	NA	TRBV7-2	NA	TRBJ1-6	TGTGCCAGCACGGGCAACATTTATAATTCACCCCTCCACTTT	CASTGNIYNSPLHF
14	NA	TRBV19	NA	TRBJ2-6	TGTGCCAGTAGTCCGGGGCCCGGGGCCAACGTCCTGACTTTC	CASSPGPGANVLTF